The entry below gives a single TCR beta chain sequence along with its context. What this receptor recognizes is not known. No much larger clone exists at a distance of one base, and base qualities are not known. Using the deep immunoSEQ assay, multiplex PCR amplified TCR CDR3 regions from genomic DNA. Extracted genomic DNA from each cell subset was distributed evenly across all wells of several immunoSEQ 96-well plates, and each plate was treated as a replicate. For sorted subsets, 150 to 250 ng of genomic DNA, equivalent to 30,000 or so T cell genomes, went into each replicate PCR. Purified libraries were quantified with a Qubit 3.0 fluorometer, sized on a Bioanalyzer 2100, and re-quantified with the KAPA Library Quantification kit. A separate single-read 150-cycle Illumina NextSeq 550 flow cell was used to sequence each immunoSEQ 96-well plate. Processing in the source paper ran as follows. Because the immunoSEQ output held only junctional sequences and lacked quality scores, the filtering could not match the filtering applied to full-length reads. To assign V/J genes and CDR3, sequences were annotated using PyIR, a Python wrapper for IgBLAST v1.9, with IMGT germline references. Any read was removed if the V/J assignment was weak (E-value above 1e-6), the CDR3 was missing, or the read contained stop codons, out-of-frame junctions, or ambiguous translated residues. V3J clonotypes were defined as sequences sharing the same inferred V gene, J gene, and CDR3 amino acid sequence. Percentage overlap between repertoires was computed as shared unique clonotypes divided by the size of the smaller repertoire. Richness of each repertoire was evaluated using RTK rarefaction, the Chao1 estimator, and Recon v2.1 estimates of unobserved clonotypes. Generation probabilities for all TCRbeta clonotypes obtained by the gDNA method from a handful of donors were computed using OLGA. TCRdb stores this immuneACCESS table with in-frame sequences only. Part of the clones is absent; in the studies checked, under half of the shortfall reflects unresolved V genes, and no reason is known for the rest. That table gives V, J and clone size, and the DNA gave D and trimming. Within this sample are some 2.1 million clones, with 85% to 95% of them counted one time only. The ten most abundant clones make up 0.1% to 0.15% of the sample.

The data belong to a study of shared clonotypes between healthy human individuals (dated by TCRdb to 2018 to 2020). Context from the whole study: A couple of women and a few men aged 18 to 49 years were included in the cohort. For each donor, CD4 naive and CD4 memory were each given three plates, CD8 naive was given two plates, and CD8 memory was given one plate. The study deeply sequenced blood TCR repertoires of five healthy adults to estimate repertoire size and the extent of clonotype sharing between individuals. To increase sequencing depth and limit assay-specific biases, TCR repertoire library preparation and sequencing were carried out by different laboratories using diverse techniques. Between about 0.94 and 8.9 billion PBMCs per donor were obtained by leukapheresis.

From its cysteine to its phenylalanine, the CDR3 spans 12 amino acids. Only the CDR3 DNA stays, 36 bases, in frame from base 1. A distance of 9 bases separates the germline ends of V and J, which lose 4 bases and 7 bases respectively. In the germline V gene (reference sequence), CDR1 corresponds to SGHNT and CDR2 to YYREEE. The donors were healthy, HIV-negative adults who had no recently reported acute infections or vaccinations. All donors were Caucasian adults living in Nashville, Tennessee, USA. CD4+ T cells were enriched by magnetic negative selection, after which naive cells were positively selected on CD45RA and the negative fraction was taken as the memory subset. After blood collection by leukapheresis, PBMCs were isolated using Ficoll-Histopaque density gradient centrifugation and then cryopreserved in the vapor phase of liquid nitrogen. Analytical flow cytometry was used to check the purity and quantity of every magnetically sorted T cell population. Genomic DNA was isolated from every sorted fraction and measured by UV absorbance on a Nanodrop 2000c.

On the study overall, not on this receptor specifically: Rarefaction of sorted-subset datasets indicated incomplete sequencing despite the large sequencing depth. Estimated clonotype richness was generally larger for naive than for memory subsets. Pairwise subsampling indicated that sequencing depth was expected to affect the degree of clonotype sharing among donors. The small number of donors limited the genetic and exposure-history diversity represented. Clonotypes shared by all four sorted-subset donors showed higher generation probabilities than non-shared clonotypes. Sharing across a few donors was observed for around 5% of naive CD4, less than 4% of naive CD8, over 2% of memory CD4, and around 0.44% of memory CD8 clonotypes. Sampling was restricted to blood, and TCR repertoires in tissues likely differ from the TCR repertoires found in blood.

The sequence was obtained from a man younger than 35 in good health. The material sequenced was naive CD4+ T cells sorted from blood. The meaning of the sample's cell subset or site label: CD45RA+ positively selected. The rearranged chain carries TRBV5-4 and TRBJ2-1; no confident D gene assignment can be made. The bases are TGTGCCAGCAGCGCGAAGGGTAATGAGCAGTTCTTC. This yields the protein CASSAKGNEQFF. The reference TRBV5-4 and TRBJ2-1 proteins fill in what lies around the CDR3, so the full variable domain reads ETGVTQSPTHLIKTRGQQVTLRCSSQSGHNTVSWYQQALGQGPQFIFQYYREEENGRGNFPPRFSGLQFPNYSSELNVNALELDDSALYLCASSAKGNEQFFGPGTRLTVL.